This TCR beta chain derives from a study of shared clonotypes between healthy human individuals. This CDR3 contains 15 residues. Trimming cost V 2 bases and J 7 bases; bases outside gene matches: 5. Germline loops: CDR1 KGHSH, CDR2 LQKENI. Only in-frame clones appear in the TCRdb table, and some are missing; sequencing was by immunoSEQ multiplex PCR. The sample has 450,000 to 500,000 clones; 79% are singletons. Sequencing was carried out using PBMCs. The chain links TRBV18 to TRBJ1-4, with TRBD1 matching 9 bases. This TCR was sampled from a woman in her forties in good health. Some clones in this sample may be carry-over from other donors' samples. The CDR3 nucleotides are TGTGCCAGCTCACCATGGGGACAGGGAGGTGAAAAACTGTTTTTT. This codes for CASSPWGQGGEKLFF.